The entry below describes one TCR beta chain. Its target is not known. V was trimmed by 5 bases and J by 7 bases, leaving 11 bases between them. The CDR3 is 13 residues long. Germline CDR1 reads MNHEY; CDR2 reads SVGEGT. Sequencing followed a ViraFEST assay step that expanded antigen-specific CD4+ T cells with viral peptide pools. Culturing for around eleven days preceded CD4+ T cell isolation. Recipients of the vaccine had no prior SARS-CoV-2 infection and negative nucleocapsid antibodies. Half the medium was swapped for IL-2 medium on days 3 and 7. Using immunoSEQ multiplex PCR, the repertoire was profiled, and TCRdb retains in-frame clones only, with some absent. This sample has just under 45,000 clones, with around 78% found just once. The sample originates from a study of vaccination effects on CD4 cells after COVID-19. Study-wide findings and caveats: Healthy vaccinees' vaccine-induced clones included only 1 of 255 that recognized common cold coronaviruses.

The sample was CD4+ T cells from PBMCs cultured with SARS-CoV-2 spike peptides, taken before COVID-19 vaccination. The rearrangement uses TRBV6-2 or TRBV6-3 and TRBJ2-2; a possible D gene is TRBD2 (5 bases). The source is a human donor who received a COVID-19 vaccine. The CDR3 DNA follows: TGTGCCAGCAGTCTCCCTAGCCACGGGGAGCTGTTTTTT. It is translated as CASSLPSHGELFF.